The text below deals with one T cell receptor beta chain. Its antigen is not identified. This entry comes from a study of blood T cells in healthy people across ages. Study-level results: With age, beta diversity per million T cells declined roughly linearly, significantly by 40 to 50.

Alongside a J-beta primer mix, a sample-barcoded 5' primer served in a second PCR lasting 7 to 11 cycles. TCRdb processed the 5' RACE reads anew with MiXCR; each CDR3 protein has one entry. The table shows over 1,500,000 distinct CDR3 sequences, with about 39% occurring only once. The CDR3 spans 14 residues. The germline V gene has CDR1 SGHVS and CDR2 FQNEAQ. Trimming took off 5 bases at V and 6 bases at J, with 14 bases between the two ends. This clonotype originated in a human donor in good health. Sequenced: blood. V usage is TRBV7-8 and J usage is TRBJ2-1; D gene uncertain. The CDR3 nucleotides are TGTGCCAGCAGCCACCGTTCACCAACCAATGAGCAGTTCTTC. This codes for CASSHRSPTNEQFF.